This T cell receptor beta chain appears in the sequencing data of a study of blood T cell repertoires in COVID-19. Study-level information: Collection of acute and convalescent COVID-19 samples took place in the United States, Italy and Spain. Sample material is recorded as cDNA or gDNA derived from T cells, B-cell-depleted T cells, or PBMCs.

Germline CDR1 and CDR2: MNHEY and SVGAGI. V lost 6 bases, J lost 8 bases, and 15 bases stayed unmatched. CDR3 length: 15 amino acids. Original analysis: The authors estimated nucleated cell counts from reference gene primer amplification. The assay was immunoSEQ multiplex PCR, and TCRdb's table has in-frame clones only and misses some. Clonal size and the V and J genes are those of that table, whereas D and trimming came from the DNA. The table shows about 280,000 clones, with roughly 87% occurring only once. The rearrangement links TRBV6-5 to TRBJ1-2, with 7 positions matching TRBD1. Sequencing was carried out using peripheral blood. This TCR was sampled from a woman in her 50s who had recovered from COVID-19. This CDR3 is CASRIYLQGIEGYTF. The CDR3 bases are TGTGCCAGCAGGATATATCTACAGGGGATTGAGGGCTACACCTTC.